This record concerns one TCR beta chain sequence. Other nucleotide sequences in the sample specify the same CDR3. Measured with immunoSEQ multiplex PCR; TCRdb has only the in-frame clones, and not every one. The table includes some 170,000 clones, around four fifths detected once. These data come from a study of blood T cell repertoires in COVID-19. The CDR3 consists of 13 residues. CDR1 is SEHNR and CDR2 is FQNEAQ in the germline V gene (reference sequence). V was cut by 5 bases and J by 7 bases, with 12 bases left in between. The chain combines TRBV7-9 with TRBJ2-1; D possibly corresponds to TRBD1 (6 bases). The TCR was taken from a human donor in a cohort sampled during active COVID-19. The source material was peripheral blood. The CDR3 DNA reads TGTGCCAGCAGCCTTAATAGGGGGAATGAGCAGTTCTTC. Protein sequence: CASSLNRGNEQFF.